This T cell receptor beta chain derives from a study of T cells after yellow fever vaccination. Looking at the study overall: SMART-Seq v4 Ultra Low Input prepared libraries from low-cell fractions.

The CDR3 runs to 14 residues. The ends were cut back, 6 bases at V and 5 bases at J, with 15 bases in the middle. Broader study findings: Among primary-vaccination clones, most reappeared after the booster, at roughly 96% for CD4 and around 91% for CD8. A small share of clonotypes appeared in both CD4 and CD8 compartments. Abundant bulk-derived clonotypes could contaminate FACS-sorted repertoires.

This clonotype was seen repeatedly, ten times or more. Its target is not known. MiXCR, run by TCRdb on the 5' RACE reads, gives a single entry per CDR3 protein. The sample carries some 160,000 distinct CDR3 sequences, 6% to 7.5% recorded once. The sample consisted of CD4+ T cells sorted from PBMCs, taken about 5 days after the first yellow fever vaccination. This receptor was obtained from a man aged 18-30 years who received the YFV17D yellow fever vaccine. This chain joins TRBV12-3 or TRBV12-4 and TRBJ2-3, with D perhaps matching TRBD1 or TRBD2 (6 bases each). The CDR3 sequence: CASRDTGAQDTQYF. The DNA of the CDR3 is TGTGCCAGCAGAGATACGGGGGCACAAGATACGCAGTATTTT.